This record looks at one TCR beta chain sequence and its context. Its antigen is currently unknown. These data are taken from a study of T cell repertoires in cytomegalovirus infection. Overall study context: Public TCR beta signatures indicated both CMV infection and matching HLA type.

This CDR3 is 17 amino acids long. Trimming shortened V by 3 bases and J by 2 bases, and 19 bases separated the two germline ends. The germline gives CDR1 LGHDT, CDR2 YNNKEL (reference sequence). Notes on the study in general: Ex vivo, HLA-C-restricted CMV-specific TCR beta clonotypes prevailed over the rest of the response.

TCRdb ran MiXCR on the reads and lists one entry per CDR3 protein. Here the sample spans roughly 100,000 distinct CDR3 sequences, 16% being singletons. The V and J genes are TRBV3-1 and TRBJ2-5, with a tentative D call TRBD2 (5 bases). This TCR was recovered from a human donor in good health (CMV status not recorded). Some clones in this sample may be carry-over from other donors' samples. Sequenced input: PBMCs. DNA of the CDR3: TGTGCCAGCAGCCAGTTTTGGGCGGCTAGCCGGCAAGAGACCCAGTACTTC. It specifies CASSQFWAASRQETQYF.